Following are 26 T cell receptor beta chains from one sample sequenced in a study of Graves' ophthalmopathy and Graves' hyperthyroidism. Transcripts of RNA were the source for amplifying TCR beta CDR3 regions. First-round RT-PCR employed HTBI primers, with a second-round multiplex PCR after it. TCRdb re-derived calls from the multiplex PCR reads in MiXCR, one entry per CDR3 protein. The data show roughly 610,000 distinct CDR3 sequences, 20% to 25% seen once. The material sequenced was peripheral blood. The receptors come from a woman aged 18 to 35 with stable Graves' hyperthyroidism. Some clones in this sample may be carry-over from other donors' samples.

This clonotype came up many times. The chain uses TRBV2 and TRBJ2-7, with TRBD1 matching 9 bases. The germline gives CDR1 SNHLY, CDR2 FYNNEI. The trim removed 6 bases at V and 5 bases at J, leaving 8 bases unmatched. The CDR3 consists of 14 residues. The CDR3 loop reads CASSAGTGNNEQYF. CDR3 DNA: TGTGCCAGCAGCGCAGGGACAGGGAATAACGAGCAGTACTTC. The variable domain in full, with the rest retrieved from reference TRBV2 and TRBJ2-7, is EPEVTQTPSHQVTQMGQEVILRCVPISNHLYFYWYRQILGQKVEFLVSFYNNEISEKSEIFDDQFSVERPDGSNFTLKIRSTKLEDSAMYFCASSAGTGNNEQYFGPGTRLTVT.

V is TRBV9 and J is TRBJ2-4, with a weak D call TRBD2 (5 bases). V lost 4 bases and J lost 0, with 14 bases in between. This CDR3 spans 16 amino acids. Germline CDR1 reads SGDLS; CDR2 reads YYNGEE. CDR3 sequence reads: CASSPLASLAKNIQYF. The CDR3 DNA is TGTGCCAGCAGCCCCCTAGCCTCACTAGCCAAAAACATTCAGTACTTC.

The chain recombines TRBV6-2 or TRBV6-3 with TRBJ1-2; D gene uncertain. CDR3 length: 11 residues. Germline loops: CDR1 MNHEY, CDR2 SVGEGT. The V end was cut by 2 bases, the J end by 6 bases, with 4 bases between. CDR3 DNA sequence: TGTGCCAGCAGTTACGTGGATGGCTACACCTTC. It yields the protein CASSYVDGYTF.

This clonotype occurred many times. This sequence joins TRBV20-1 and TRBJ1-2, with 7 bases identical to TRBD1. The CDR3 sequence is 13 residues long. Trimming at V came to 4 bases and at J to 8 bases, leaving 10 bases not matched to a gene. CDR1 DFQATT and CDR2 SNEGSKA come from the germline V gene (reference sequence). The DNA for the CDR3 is TGCAGTGCTAACGACAGGGAACCTAGCGGCTACACCTTC. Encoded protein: CSANDREPSGYTF.

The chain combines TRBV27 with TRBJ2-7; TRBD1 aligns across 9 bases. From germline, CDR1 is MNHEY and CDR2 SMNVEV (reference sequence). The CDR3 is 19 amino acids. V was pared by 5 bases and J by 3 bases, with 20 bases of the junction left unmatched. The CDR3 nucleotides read TGTGCCAGCAGTAAGCATCGGGACAGGGAGCCTCCTACTCACTACGAGCAGTACTTC. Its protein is CASSKHRDREPPTHYEQYF.

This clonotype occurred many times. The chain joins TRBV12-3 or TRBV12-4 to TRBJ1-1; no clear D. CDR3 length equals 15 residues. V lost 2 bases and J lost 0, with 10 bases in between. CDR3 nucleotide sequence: TGTGCCAGCAGTTTAAATGCCGGAATGAACACTGAAGCTTTCTTT. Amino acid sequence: CASSLNAGMNTEAFF.

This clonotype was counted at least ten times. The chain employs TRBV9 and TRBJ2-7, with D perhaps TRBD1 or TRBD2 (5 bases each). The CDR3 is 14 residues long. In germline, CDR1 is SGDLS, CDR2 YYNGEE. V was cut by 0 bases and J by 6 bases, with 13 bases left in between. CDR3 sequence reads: CASSVAGGQGEQYF. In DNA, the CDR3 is TGTGCCAGCAGCGTAGCTGGAGGTCAGGGCGAGCAGTACTTC.

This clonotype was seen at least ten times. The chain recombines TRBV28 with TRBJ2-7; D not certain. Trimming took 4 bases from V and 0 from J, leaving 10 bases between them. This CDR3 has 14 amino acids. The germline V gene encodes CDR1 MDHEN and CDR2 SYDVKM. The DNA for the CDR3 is TGTGCCAGCAGTTCTATCCCCGGCTCCTACGAGCAGTACTTC. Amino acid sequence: CASSSIPGSYEQYF.

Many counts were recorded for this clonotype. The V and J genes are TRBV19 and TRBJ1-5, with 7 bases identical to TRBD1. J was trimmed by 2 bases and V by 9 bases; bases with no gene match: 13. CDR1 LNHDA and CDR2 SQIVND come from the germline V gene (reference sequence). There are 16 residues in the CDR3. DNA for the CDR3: TGTGCCAGCTCACGGGCCAGGGGGGTGGGCAATCAGCCCCAGCATTTT. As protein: CASSRARGVGNQPQHF.

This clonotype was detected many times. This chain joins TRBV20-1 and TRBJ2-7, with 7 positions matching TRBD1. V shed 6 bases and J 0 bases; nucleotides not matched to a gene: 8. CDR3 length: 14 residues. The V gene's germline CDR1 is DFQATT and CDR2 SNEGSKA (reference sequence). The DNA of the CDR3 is TGCAGTGCCCCCATGACAGGGTCCTCCTACGAGCAGTACTTC. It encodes CSAPMTGSSYEQYF.

CDR3 protein: CASSPGQIFGYTF. CDR3 nucleotide sequence: TGTGCCAGCAGCCCGGGACAGATTTTTGGCTACACCTTC. V usage is TRBV3-1 and J usage is TRBJ1-2; 7 bases fit TRBD1. The CDR3 is 13 residues long. Germline CDR1 reads LGHDT; CDR2 reads YNNKEL (reference sequence). With 4 bases clipped from V and 7 bases from J, the junction kept 6 bases outside the gene matches.

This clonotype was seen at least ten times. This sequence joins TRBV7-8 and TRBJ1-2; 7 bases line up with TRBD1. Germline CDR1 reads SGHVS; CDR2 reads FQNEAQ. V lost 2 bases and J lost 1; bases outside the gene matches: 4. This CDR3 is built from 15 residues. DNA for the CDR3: TGTGCCAGCAGCTTAAGGGACAGCAATAACTATGGCTACACCTTC. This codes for CASSLRDSNNYGYTF.

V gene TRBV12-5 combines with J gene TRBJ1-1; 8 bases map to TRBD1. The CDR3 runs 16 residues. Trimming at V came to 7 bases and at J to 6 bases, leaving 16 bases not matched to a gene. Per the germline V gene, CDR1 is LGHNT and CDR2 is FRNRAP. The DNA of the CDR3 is TGTGCTAGTGCCACGCCAGGCAGGGGGCGAGACGCTGAAGCTTTCTTT. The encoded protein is CASATPGRGRDAEAFF.

CDR3 loop: CASSLDLTSQETQYF. CDR3 sequence (DNA): TGTGCCAGCAGCTTAGATCTAACCAGCCAAGAGACCCAGTACTTC. The chain is built from TRBV11-3 and TRBJ2-5; D remains ambiguous. This CDR3 has 15 amino acids. Germline CDR1 reads SGHNT; CDR2 reads YENEEA. Trimming took 0 bases from V and 1 from J, leaving 9 bases between them.

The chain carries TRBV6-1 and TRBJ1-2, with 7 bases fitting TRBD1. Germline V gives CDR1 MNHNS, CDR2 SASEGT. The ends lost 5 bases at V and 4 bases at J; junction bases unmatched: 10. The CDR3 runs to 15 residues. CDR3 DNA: TGTGCCAGCAGTAGGACGGGACAGCACCTCTATGGCTACACCTTC. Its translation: CASSRTGQHLYGYTF.

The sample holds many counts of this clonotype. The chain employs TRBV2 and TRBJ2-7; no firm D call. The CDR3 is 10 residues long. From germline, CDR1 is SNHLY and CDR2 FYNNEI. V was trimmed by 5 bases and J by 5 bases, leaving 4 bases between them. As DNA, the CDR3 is TGTGCCAGCAGTTACCACGAGCAGTACTTC. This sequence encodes CASSYHEQYF.

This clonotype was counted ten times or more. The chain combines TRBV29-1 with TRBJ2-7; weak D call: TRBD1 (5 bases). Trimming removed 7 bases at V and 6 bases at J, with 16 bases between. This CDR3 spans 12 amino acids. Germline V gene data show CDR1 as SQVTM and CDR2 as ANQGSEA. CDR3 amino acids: CSERTKRPEQYF. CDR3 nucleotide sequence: TGCAGCGAAAGGACAAAGAGACCCGAGCAGTACTTC.

CDR3 in amino acids: CASSEYGKGNTIYF. The CDR3 bases are TGTGCCAGCAGTGAGTACGGGAAAGGAAACACCATATATTTT. This chain uses TRBV25-1 with TRBJ1-3; D unresolved. Looked up from germline, CDR1 is MGHDK and CDR2 is SYGVNS. The V end lost 3 bases, the J end lost 4 bases, and 10 bases lay between the germline ends. The CDR3 contains 14 residues.

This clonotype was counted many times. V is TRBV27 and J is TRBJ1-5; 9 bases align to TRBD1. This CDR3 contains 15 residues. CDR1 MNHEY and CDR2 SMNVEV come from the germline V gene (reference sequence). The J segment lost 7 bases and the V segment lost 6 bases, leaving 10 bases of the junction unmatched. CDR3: CASSPRQGVGQPQHF. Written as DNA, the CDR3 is TGTGCCAGCAGCCCTCGACAGGGGGTCGGGCAGCCCCAGCATTTT.

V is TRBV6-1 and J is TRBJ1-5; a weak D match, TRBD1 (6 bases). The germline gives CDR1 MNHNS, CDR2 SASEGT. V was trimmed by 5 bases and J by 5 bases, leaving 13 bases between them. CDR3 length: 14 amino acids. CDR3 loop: CASSLQGLDQPQHF. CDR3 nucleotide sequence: TGTGCCAGCAGTCTGCAGGGGCTCGATCAGCCCCAGCATTTT.

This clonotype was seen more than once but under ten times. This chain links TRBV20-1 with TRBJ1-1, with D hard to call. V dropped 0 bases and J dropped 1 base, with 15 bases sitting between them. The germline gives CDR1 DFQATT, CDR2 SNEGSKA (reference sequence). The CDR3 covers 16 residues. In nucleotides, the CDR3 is TGCAGTGCTAGAGATGGAGGGAAATCTCCGAACACTGAAGCTTTCTTT. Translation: CSARDGGKSPNTEAFF.

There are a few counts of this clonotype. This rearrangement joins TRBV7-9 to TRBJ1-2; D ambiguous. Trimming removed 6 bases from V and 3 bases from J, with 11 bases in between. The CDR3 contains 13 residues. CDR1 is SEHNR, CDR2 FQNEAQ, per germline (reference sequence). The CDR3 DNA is TGTGCCAGCAGTTTGATAAGTGACTATGGCTACACCTTC. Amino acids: CASSLISDYGYTF.

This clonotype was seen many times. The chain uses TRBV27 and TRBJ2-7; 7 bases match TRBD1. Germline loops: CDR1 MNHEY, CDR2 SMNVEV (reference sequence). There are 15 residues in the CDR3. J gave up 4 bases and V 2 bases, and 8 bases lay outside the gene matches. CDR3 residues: CASSLSRDSIYEQYF. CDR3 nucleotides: TGTGCCAGCAGTTTAAGCCGGGACAGTATTTACGAGCAGTACTTC.

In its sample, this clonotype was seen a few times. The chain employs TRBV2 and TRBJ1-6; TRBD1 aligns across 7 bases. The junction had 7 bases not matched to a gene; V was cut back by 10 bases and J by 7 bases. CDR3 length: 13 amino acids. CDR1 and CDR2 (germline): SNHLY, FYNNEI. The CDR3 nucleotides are TGTGCCACAAAGACAGGGAGGAATTCACCCCTCCACTTT. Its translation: CATKTGRNSPLHF.

The CDR3 sequence: CASNTEVSRGYTF. The DNA of the CDR3 is TGTGCCAGCAATACGGAGGTATCCCGGGGCTACACCTTC. This chain joins TRBV12-3 or TRBV12-4 and TRBJ1-2; the D is unclear. This CDR3 spans 13 amino acids. Trimming took off 7 bases at V and 8 bases at J, with 17 bases between the two ends.

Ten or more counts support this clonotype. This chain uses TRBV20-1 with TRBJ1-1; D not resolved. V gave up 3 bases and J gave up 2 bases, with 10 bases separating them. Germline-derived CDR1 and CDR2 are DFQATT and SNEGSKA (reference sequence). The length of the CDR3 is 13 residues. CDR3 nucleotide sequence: TGCAGTGCTAGTAAGCAGGCCAACACTGAAGCTTTCTTT. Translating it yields CSASKQANTEAFF.